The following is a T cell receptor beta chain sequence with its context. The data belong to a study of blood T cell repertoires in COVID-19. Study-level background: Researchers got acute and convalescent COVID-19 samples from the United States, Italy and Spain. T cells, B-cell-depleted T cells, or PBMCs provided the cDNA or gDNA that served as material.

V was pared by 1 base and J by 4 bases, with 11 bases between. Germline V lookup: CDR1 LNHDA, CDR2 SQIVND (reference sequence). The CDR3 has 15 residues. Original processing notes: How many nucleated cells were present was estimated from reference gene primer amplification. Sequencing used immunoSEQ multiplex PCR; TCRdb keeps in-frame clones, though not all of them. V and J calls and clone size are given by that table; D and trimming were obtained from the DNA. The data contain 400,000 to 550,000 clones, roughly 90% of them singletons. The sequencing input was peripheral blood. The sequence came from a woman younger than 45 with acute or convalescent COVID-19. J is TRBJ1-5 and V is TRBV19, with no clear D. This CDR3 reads CASSIVRMRNQPQHF. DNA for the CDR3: TGTGCCAGTAGTATAGTACGAATGAGAAATCAGCCCCAGCATTTT.